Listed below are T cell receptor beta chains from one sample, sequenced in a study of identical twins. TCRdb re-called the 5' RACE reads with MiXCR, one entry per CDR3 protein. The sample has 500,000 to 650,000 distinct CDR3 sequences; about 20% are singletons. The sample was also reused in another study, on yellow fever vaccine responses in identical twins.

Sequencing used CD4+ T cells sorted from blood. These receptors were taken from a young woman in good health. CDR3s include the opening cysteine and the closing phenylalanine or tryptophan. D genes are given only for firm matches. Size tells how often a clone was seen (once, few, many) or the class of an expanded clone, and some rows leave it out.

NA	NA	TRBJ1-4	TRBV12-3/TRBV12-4	CASSSGLATNEKLFF	TGTGCCAGCAGTTCCGGGTTAGCGACTAATGAAAAACTGTTTTTT
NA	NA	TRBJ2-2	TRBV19	CASTRRTTNTGELFF	TGTGCCAGTACCCGTCGGACCACGAACACCGGGGAGCTGTTTTTT
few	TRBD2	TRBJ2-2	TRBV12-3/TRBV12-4	CASSQGLAGRGELFF	TGTGCCAGCAGCCAGGGACTAGCGGGTCGCGGGGAGCTGTTTTTT
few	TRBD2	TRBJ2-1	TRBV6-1	CASRGLAGGVGRNNEQFF	TGTGCCAGCAGAGGACTAGCGGGGGGAGTTGGCCGAAACAATGAGCAGTTCTTC
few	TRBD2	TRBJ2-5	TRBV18	CASSLWTSGGEETQYF	TGTGCCAGCTCACTTTGGACTAGCGGGGGAGAAGAGACCCAGTACTTC
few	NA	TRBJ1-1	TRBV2	CASSELRRNTEAFF	TGTGCCAGCAGTGAATTGCGACGGAACACTGAAGCTTTCTTT
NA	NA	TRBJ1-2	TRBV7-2	CASSSPQGPSYGYTF	TGTGCCAGCAGCTCCCCACAGGGACCGAGCTATGGCTACACCTTC
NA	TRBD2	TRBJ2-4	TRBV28	CASSSPTGGKNIQYF	TGTGCCAGCAGTTCGCCTACGGGGGGAAAAAACATTCAGTACTTC
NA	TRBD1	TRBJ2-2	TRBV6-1	CASSGLTGYTGELFF	TGTGCCAGCAGTGGACTGACAGGGTACACCGGGGAGCTGTTTTTT
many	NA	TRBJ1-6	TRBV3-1	CASSLGDYNSPLHF	TGTGCCAGCAGTCTGGGAGACTACAATTCACCCCTCCACTTT
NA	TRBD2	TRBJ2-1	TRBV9	CASSVGLAASSYNEQFF	TGTGCCAGCAGCGTGGGACTAGCGGCCAGCTCCTACAATGAGCAGTTCTTC
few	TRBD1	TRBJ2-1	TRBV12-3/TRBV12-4	CASSRTGINEQFF	TGTGCCAGCAGTCGGACAGGGATCAATGAGCAGTTCTTC
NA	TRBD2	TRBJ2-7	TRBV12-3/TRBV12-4	CASSLALGLAGKSHPYEQYF	TGTGCCAGCAGTTTAGCCTTGGGGCTAGCGGGCAAGTCGCATCCCTACGAGCAGTACTTC
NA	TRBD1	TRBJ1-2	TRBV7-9	CASSWTGVEGYTF	TGTGCCAGCAGCTGGACAGGGGTTGAAGGCTACACCTTC
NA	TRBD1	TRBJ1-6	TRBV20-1	CSASEDRGRDSPLHF	TGCAGTGCTAGCGAGGACAGGGGGCGGGATTCACCCCTCCACTTT
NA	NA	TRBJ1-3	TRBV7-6	CASSLGGGRKSGNTIYF	TGTGCCAGCAGCTTAGGCGGGGGGCGGAAGTCTGGAAACACCATATATTTT
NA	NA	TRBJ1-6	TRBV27	CASRGVVSPLHF	TGTGCCAGCAGGGGGGTGGTTTCACCCCTCCACTTT
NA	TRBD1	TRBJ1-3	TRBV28	CASSSLDRDRAGNTIYF	TGTGCCAGCAGTTCCCTGGACAGGGATAGGGCTGGAAACACCATATATTTT
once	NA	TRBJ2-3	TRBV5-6	CASSLVSTWATDTQYF	TGTGCCAGCAGCTTGGTGTCAACGTGGGCCACAGATACGCAGTATTTT
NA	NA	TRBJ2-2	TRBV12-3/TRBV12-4	CATTGNANTGELFF	TGTGCCACCACAGGAAACGCGAACACCGGGGAGCTGTTTTTT
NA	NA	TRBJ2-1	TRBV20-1	CSAPGSSYNEQFF	TGCAGTGCTCCCGGAAGCTCCTACAATGAGCAGTTCTTC
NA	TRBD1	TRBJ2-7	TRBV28	CASSPLKYGTGAVEQYF	TGTGCCAGCAGCCCCCTCAAGTACGGGACAGGGGCGGTGGAGCAGTACTTC
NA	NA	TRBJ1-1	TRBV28	CASSGVWGNTEAFF	TGTGCCAGCAGTGGGGTGTGGGGTAACACTGAAGCTTTCTTT
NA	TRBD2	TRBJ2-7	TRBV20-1	CSAGNYGTSGTYEQYF	TGCAGTGCTGGGAACTATGGGACTAGCGGAACCTACGAGCAGTACTTC
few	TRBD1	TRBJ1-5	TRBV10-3	CATRDRDNQPQHF	TGTGCCACTCGGGACAGGGACAATCAGCCCCAGCATTTT
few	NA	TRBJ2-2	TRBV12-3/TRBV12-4	CASPPGGELFF	TGTGCCAGCCCCCCGGGTGGGGAGCTGTTTTTT
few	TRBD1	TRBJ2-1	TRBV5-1	CASSPIGQGTDEQFF	TGCGCCAGCAGCCCCATCGGACAGGGGACGGATGAGCAGTTCTTC